A selection of T cell receptor beta chains follows, all from one sample in a study of cytomegalovirus exposure and HLA in healthy donors. Data came from immunoSEQ multiplex PCR; TCRdb stores just in-frame clones and leaves some out. The sample table sets out 45,000 to 70,000 clones. Sequenced material: PBMCs. Receptors originate from a woman in her 50s in good health and CMV-seropositive. CDR3s include the opening cysteine and the closing phenylalanine or tryptophan. A D gene is named only where the DNA matches it firmly.

CDR3: CASSLASGTGTGGLNEQFF
V: TRBV7-2
D: TRBD1

CDR3: CASSPQGAWNSPLHF
V: TRBV7-9
D: TRBD1

CDR3: CASSGEWRTEAFF
V: TRBV2
D: -

CDR3: CASQGAFTDTQYF
V: TRBV19
D: TRBD1

CDR3: CASSPRGQQGYTF
V: TRBV7-2
D: TRBD1

CDR3: CASSEVTGELFF
V: TRBV5-5
D: -

CDR3: CAWSLGGVEQFF
V: TRBV30
D: TRBD1

CDR3: CASKPGHRGELFF
V: TRBV5-1
D: -

CDR3: CASSIIPTGNQPQHF
V: TRBV5-5
D: -

CDR3: CASSSSGYTEAFF
V: TRBV11-2
D: -

CDR3: CASEETGGRETQYF
V: TRBV10-2
D: TRBD1

CDR3: CATSREGEGNQPQHF
V: TRBV15
D: -

CDR3: CASSPLGGRRTGELFF
V: TRBV5-1
D: TRBD2

CDR3: CATTLGGSGNTIYF
V: TRBV7-9
D: -

CDR3: CSVGGGGLNEKLFF
V: TRBV29-1
D: -

CDR3: CASSPKTGLATEAFF
V: TRBV27
D: TRBD1

CDR3: CASSELGTGGF
V: TRBV6-1
D: TRBD1

CDR3: CASSETAHSNQPQHF
V: TRBV2
D: -

CDR3: CASSSQGLPTEAFF
V: TRBV19
D: -

CDR3: CASKRELSYNEQFF
V: TRBV5-1
D: -

CDR3: CASSQDGRGPNNEQFF
V: TRBV4-1
D: -

CDR3: CASSPPGLAGGISYNEQFF
V: TRBV18
D: TRBD2

CDR3: CARSLTSYEQYF
V: TRBV5-3
D: -

CDR3: CASSMGTGGNQPQHF
V: TRBV6-6
D: TRBD1

CDR3: CASSLDRGLNGYTF
V: TRBV5-1
D: TRBD1

CDR3: CASSPSAGLRTGELFF
V: TRBV7-2
D: -

CDR3: CAISEDIAAYNEQFF
V: TRBV10-3
D: -

CDR3: CASSHRGGYTF
V: TRBV11-1
D: TRBD1

CDR3: CASSRAGYGDTGELFF
V: TRBV4-2
D: -

CDR3: CASSLAPDRFVDEKLFF
V: TRBV5-6
D: -

CDR3: CASGLAGGPNEQFF
V: TRBV11-2
D: TRBD2

CDR3: CASSELRDTQYF
V: TRBV10-1
D: -

CDR3: CAISERESSYNEQFF
V: TRBV10-3
D: -

CDR3: CATRTSGRSNEQFF
V: TRBV6-1
D: TRBD2

CDR3: CASTLEGTRGTEAFF
V: TRBV10-2
D: -

CDR3: CASSQSGSPGDTQYF
V: TRBV14
D: TRBD2

CDR3: CASSSLAGSDTQYF
V: TRBV6-1
D: TRBD2

CDR3: CAWSAGTSGHNEQFF
V: TRBV30
D: TRBD2

CDR3: CAWRNSHNEQFF
V: TRBV30
D: -

CDR3: CASSAGTSGRNEQFF
V: TRBV5-1
D: TRBD2

CDR3: CASSALGQGSYNEQFF
V: TRBV9
D: TRBD1

CDR3: CASKQGYNYEQYF
V: TRBV19
D: TRBD1

CDR3: CASSLTAYYGYTF
V: TRBV11-2
D: -

CDR3: CASSSSGENYNEQFF
V: TRBV6-4
D: -

CDR3: CASNSGRGSTEAFF
V: TRBV6-5
D: -

CDR3: CASSGPSTLRGMNTEAFF
V: TRBV10-2
D: -

CDR3: CASSYWGTGDEQYF
V: TRBV5-5
D: TRBD1

CDR3: CASSNGQSFYGYTF
V: TRBV6-6
D: -

CDR3: CASSQDLAPYNEQFF
V: TRBV5-1
D: -

CDR3: CASSTMSTGTEQFF
V: TRBV9
D: -

CDR3: CASSYSFPSGVETQYF
V: TRBV6-5
D: TRBD2

CDR3: CASSASSSSYNEQFF
V: TRBV9
D: -

CDR3: CASSSKQGPDTQYF
V: TRBV7-6
D: -

CDR3: CASSIGDTNQPQHF
V: TRBV19
D: -